The 24 T cell receptor beta chains below were found in one sample sequenced in a study of cytomegalovirus exposure and HLA in healthy donors. The table came from immunoSEQ multiplex PCR; TCRdb's copy has only in-frame clones and leaves some out. The sample carries a few hundred thousand clones, around 85% recorded once. The specimen sequenced was PBMCs. Every receptor here comes from a young woman in good health and CMV-seronegative.

On this clone: Other DNA variants within this sample encode the same CDR3. This chain uses TRBV30 with TRBJ1-1; no clear D gene. Trimming stripped 3 bases from V and 0 bases from J, with 5 bases between. Looked up from germline, CDR1 is GTSNPN and CDR2 is SVGIG (reference sequence). This CDR3 is built from 12 residues. CDR3 nucleotide sequence: TGTGCCTGGAGCGCGGTGAACACTGAAGCTTTCTTT. It encodes CAWSAVNTEAFF.

This chain uses TRBV7-8 with TRBJ1-5; no definite D call. There are 13 residues in the CDR3. Germline V gene sequence: CDR1 SGHVS, CDR2 FQNEAQ. V lost 2 bases and J lost 2, with 4 bases in between. The CDR3 loop is CASSLSGNQPQHF. CDR3 sequence (DNA): TGTGCCAGCAGCTTATCAGGCAATCAGCCCCAGCATTTT.

This chain joins TRBV29-1 and TRBJ1-2; TRBD1 aligns across 10 bases. CDR1 and CDR2 (germline): SQVTM, ANQGSEA. The CDR3 consists of 15 residues. The ends lost 5 bases at V and 7 bases at J; junction bases unmatched: 13. CDR3 sequence: CSVSDYGQGGSGYTF. The CDR3 bases are TGCAGCGTTTCCGATTACGGACAGGGGGGATCTGGCTACACCTTC.

CDR3 DNA sequence: TGCGCCAGCAGCCAAGTTATCGGGACAGGGAGAAACACTGAAGCTTTCTTT. Its protein is CASSQVIGTGRNTEAFF. The chain combines TRBV4-1 with TRBJ1-1, with 9 bases that match TRBD1. Germline V lookup: CDR1 MGHRA, CDR2 YSYEKL. This CDR3 contains 17 residues. Trimming cost V 1 base and J 2 bases; bases outside gene matches: 8.

This rearrangement joins TRBV28 to TRBJ1-2; 10 nucleotides agree with TRBD1. From germline, CDR1 is MDHEN and CDR2 SYDVKM. J gave up 4 bases and V 2 bases, and 4 bases lay outside the gene matches. The CDR3 length is 15 residues. The CDR3 bases are TGTGCCAGCAGTTTAGTGGACAGGGGGTTCTATGGCTACACCTTC. This translates into CASSLVDRGFYGYTF.

This clone was found a few times. The CDR3 here is CASSPSVNTEAFF. The DNA for the CDR3 is TGTGCCAGCAGTCCCTCAGTGAACACTGAAGCTTTCTTT. V gene TRBV27 combines with J gene TRBJ1-1, with unresolved D. Trimming pared 5 bases from V and 0 bases from J, leaving 7 bases between. The CDR3 loop spans 13 amino acids. Germline-derived CDR1 and CDR2 are MNHEY and SMNVEV (reference sequence).

The V call is TRBV5-1, the J call TRBJ2-1, with D perhaps TRBD2 (5 bases). The CDR3 runs 15 residues. Germline assignment: CDR1 SGHRS and CDR2 YFSETQ. V was trimmed by 4 bases and J by 10 bases, leaving 21 bases between them. CDR3 sequence reads: CASSPVRRGLGEQFF. In DNA, the CDR3 is TGCGCCAGCAGCCCCGTCAGGAGAGGGCTGGGGGAGCAGTTCTTC. Looking up the rest from reference TRBV5-1 and TRBJ2-1 gives the full variable domain: KAGVTQTPRYLIKTRGQQVTLSCSPISGHRSVSWYQQTPGQGLQFLFEYFSETQRNKGNFPGRFSGRQFSNSRSEMNVSTLELGDSALYLCASSPVRRGLGEQFFGPGTRLTVL.

The chain has TRBV7-9 and TRBJ2-2, with D possibly matching TRBD1 (6 bases). CDR3 length equals 19 residues. CDR1 is SEHNR, CDR2 FQNEAQ, per germline (reference sequence). Trimming removed 5 bases from V and 0 bases from J, with 22 bases in between. The CDR3 nucleotides read TGTGCCAGCAGCCCCAGAACGGGGTTAGGGACAACGAACACCGGGGAGCTGTTTTTT. Its protein product is CASSPRTGLGTTNTGELFF.

CDR3 protein: CASSIRVSGNYGYTF. CDR3 sequence (DNA): TGTGCCAGCAGCATTAGGGTCAGCGGAAACTATGGCTACACCTTC. The chain combines TRBV27 with TRBJ1-2; D remains unclear. Germline V gene data show CDR1 as MNHEY and CDR2 as SMNVEV (reference sequence). This CDR3 is 15 amino acids long. Trimming removed 6 bases at V and 2 bases at J, with 16 bases between.

V gene TRBV7-2 combines with J gene TRBJ1-5; D remains unclear. Trimming shortened V by 5 bases and J by 3 bases, and 17 bases separated the two germline ends. In germline, CDR1 is SGHTA, CDR2 FQGNSA. The CDR3 has 16 amino acids. The CDR3, as DNA: TGTGCCAGCAGCCCTACCCCACCGCCCGCCAATCAGCCCCAGCATTTT. Its translation: CASSPTPPPANQPQHF.

V is TRBV19 and J is TRBJ1-6, with TRBD1 matching over 10 bases. This CDR3 region has 16 residues. The germline V gene encodes CDR1 LNHDA and CDR2 SQIVND (reference sequence). V trimming: 7 bases; J trimming: 3 bases; junction bases outside the gene matches: 6. The CDR3 region is CASTPGQGIYNSPLHF. The CDR3 DNA sequence: TGTGCCAGTACCCCGGGACAGGGGATCTATAATTCACCCCTCCACTTT.

Ten or more counts support this clone. The rearrangement uses TRBV6-4 and TRBJ2-2; D might be TRBD1 (6 bases). V was cut by 0 bases and J by 4 bases, with 12 bases left in between. The CDR3 totals 16 residues. CDR1 is MRHNA and CDR2 is SNTAGT in the germline V gene. The CDR3 bases are TGTGCCAGCAGTGACTCTCAGGGGCAGGGCACCGGGGAGCTGTTTTTT. The encoded protein is CASSDSQGQGTGELFF.

The chain employs TRBV30 and TRBJ2-1; D uncertain. V was clipped by 7 bases and J by 0 bases, with 4 bases between them. Germline values: CDR1 GTSNPN, CDR2 SVGIG (reference sequence). This CDR3 has 11 residues. CDR3 sequence (DNA): TGTGCCTACAGCTCCTACAATGAGCAGTTCTTC. Its protein product is CAYSSYNEQFF. Full variable domain (missing parts from reference TRBV30 and TRBJ2-1): SQTIHQWPATLVQPVGSPLSLECTVEGTSNPNLYWYRQAAGRGLQLLFYSVGIGQISSEVPQNLSASRPQDRQFILSSKKLLLSDSGFYLCAYSSYNEQFFGPGTRLTVL.

V gene TRBV7-8 combines with J gene TRBJ1-2; D unclear. The ends were cut back, 5 bases at V and 2 bases at J, with 12 bases in the middle. CDR1 SGHVS and CDR2 FQNEAQ come from the germline V gene. The CDR3 length is 14 residues. The CDR3 DNA follows: TGTGCCAGCAGCGCGACACCTTTGAACTATGGCTACACCTTC. As protein: CASSATPLNYGYTF.

The chain couples TRBV5-1 to TRBJ2-2; 7 bases align to TRBD2. CDR3 length equals 17 residues. Trimming took 0 bases from V and 5 from J; bases not matched to a gene: 10. Germline values: CDR1 SGHRS, CDR2 YFSETQ. The CDR3 is CASSLASGEPGTGELFF. The CDR3, as DNA: TGCGCCAGCAGCTTGGCTAGCGGAGAGCCGGGGACCGGGGAGCTGTTTTTT.

Only one count was recorded for this clone. The rearrangement uses TRBV6-5 and TRBJ2-7; possible D gene TRBD2, 5 bases. CDR3 length equals 14 residues. The germline gives CDR1 MNHEY, CDR2 SVGAGI. V was clipped by 0 bases and J by 3 bases, with 9 bases between them. The CDR3 DNA reads TGTGCCAGCAGTTACTCGAACGAGGGCTACGAGCAGTACTTC. Its translation is CASSYSNEGYEQYF.

The rearrangement uses TRBV4-1 and TRBJ1-5; D might be TRBD1 (5 bases). Germline assignment: CDR1 MGHRA and CDR2 YSYEKL. Trimming stripped 4 bases from V and 7 bases from J, with 14 bases between. The CDR3 runs 14 residues. The CDR3 region has the DNA TGCGCCAGCAGCCTCGGCAGGGCAGGGCAGCCCCAGCATTTT. This codes for CASSLGRAGQPQHF.

This clone was found once. This chain links TRBV4-1 with TRBJ1-4; TRBD1 is a possible D gene (5 bases). The CDR3 contains 13 residues. Germline CDR1 MGHRA, CDR2 YSYEKL. Between the trimmed V and J ends, which lost 4 bases and 8 bases, there was a span of 11 bases. As DNA, the CDR3 is TGCGCCAGCAGCCCCTTGACAGTCGAAAAACTGTTTTTT. It is translated as CASSPLTVEKLFF.

The rearrangement joins TRBV19 to TRBJ2-7; 12 bases match TRBD1. Germline values: CDR1 LNHDA, CDR2 SQIVND (reference sequence). The CDR3 is made up of 15 amino acids. Trimming took 6 bases from V and 6 from J; bases not matched to a gene: 9. CDR3 protein: CASSLRDRGLIEQYF. CDR3 coding DNA: TGTGCCAGTAGCCTCCGGGACAGGGGGCTTATCGAGCAGTACTTC.

J is TRBJ1-2 and V is TRBV21-1; TRBD1 reflects the table's D call only, with no check against the DNA. TRBV21-1 represents a pseudogene. The CDR3 runs 17 residues. CDR3 DNA sequence: TGTGCCAGCAGCAAACGAAACAGGGGGCCGCGGCGCTATGGCTACACCTTC. The encoded protein is CASSKRNRGPRRYGYTF.

The chain uses TRBV6-5 and TRBJ1-6; D call uncertain. This CDR3 is 15 amino acids long. Trimming removed 1 base from V and 7 bases from J, with 11 bases in between. CDR1 and CDR2 (germline): MNHEY, SVGAGI. The CDR3 region has the DNA TGTGCCAGCAGTTACTTATACCGAGGGAATTCACCCCTCCACTTT. Its protein is CASSYLYRGNSPLHF.

CDR3 region: CASSGGRVLRDSPLHF. Written as DNA, the CDR3 is TGTGCCAGCAGCGGAGGTAGGGTCTTAAGGGATTCACCCCTCCACTTT. The gene calls are TRBV7-2 and TRBJ1-6; no clear D gene. Germline assignment: CDR1 SGHTA and CDR2 FQGNSA. V was trimmed by 5 bases and J by 8 bases, leaving 19 bases between them. The CDR3 has 16 amino acids.

V usage is TRBV28 and J usage is TRBJ1-2; TRBD1 agrees at 7 bases. There are 12 residues in the CDR3. Germline V gene sequence: CDR1 MDHEN, CDR2 SYDVKM. Trimming took 6 bases from V and 12 from J; bases not matched to a gene: 10. As DNA, the CDR3 is TGTGCCAGCAGACTCCCAGGGGGAATCGACACCTTC. It encodes CASRLPGGIDTF.

This rearrangement joins TRBV7-6 to TRBJ2-1, with D maybe TRBD1 (5 bases). The V gene's germline CDR1 is SGHVS and CDR2 FNYEAQ. The CDR3 loop spans 15 amino acids. V was shortened by 4 bases and J by 2 bases, with 12 bases between the two germline ends. CDR3: CASSYSDIPYNEQFF. CDR3 coding DNA: TGTGCCAGCAGCTACTCGGACATTCCCTACAATGAGCAGTTCTTC.